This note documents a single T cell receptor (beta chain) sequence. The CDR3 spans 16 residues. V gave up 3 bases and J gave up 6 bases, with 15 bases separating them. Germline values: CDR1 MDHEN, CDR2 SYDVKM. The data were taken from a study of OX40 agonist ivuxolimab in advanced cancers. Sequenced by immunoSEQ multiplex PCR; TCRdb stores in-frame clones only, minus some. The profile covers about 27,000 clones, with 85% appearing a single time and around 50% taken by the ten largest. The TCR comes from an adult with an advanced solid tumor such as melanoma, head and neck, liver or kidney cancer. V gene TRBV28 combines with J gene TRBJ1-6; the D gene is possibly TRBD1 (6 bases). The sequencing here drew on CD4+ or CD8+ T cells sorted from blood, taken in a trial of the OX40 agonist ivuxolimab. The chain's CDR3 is CASSFQGHGLNSPLHF. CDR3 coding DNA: TGTGCCAGCAGTTTCCAGGGACACGGACTTAATTCACCCCTCCACTTT.